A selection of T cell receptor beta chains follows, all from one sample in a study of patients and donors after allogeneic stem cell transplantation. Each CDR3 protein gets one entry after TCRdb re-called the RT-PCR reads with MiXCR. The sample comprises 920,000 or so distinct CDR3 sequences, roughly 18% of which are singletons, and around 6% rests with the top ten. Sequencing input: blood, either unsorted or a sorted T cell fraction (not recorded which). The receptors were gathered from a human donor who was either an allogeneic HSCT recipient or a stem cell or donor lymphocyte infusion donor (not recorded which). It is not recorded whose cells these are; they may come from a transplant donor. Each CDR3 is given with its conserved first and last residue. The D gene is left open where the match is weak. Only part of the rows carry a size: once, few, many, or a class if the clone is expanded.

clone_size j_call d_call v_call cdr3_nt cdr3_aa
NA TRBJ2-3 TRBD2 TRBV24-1 TGTGCCACCAGTGATTTGGAAGGAGGGACTATCACAGATACGCAGTATTTT CATSDLEGGTITDTQYF
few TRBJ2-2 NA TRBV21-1 TGTGCCAGCAAGCCTAAGCGGGGTAACACCGGGGAGCTGTTTTTT CASKPKRGNTGELFF
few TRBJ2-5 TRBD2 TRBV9 TGTGCCAGCAGCCCCTTTAGCGGGGGGGCCCGGGAGACCCAGTACTTC CASSPFSGGARETQYF
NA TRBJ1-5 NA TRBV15 TGTGCCACCAGCAGAGATCGGGTGCAGCCCCAGCATTTT CATSRDRVQPQHF
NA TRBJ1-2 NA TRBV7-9 TGTGCCAGCAGCTCGGACGGAGGGGGGTATGGCTACACCTTC CASSSDGGGYGYTF
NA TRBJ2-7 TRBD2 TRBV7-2 TGTGCCAGCAGCTTTAGCGGGGGGGGCTATAAGCAGTACTTC CASSFSGGGYKQYF
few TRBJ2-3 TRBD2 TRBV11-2 TGTGCCAGCAGCCAGGGACTAGCGGGGGAGCTATACACAGATACGCAGTATTTT CASSQGLAGELYTDTQYF
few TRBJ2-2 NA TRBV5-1 TGCGCCAGCAGCCCGGACCAACTTCTCACCGGGGAGCTGTTTTTT CASSPDQLLTGELFF
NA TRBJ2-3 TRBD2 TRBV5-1 TGCGCCAGCAGCAGTCGACTAGCTAGCACAGATACGCAGTATTTT CASSSRLASTDTQYF
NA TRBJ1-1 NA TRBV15 TGTGCCACCAGCAGAGACTGGACGGCCGTGAACACTGAAGCTTTCTTT CATSRDWTAVNTEAFF
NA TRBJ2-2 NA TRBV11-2 TGTGCCAGCAGGGGGGGACAGAACACCGGGGAGCTGTTTTTT CASRGGQNTGELFF
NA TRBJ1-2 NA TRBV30 TGTGCCTGGAGTTATCCCACACCATCCAGGGTCCCGAACGGCTACACCTTC CAWSYPTPSRVPNGYTF
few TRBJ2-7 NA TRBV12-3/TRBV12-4 TGTGCCAGCCGACCGAAGGAGGCGGCCACCTACGAGCAGTACTTC CASRPKEAATYEQYF
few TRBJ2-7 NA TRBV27 TGTGCCAGCAGTGAACACGCCTACGAGCAGTACTTC CASSEHAYEQYF
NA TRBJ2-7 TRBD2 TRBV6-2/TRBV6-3 TGTGCCAGCAGTTCTGCCAGCGGGGGAATCTACGAGCAGTACTTC CASSSASGGIYEQYF
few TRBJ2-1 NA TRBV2 TGTGCCAGCATCTTAGAGGGTGGGGCCCACAATGAGCAGTTCTTC CASILEGGAHNEQFF
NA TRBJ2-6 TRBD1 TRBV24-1 TGTGCCACCAGTGATCCCGGGACAGGCCACTCTGGGGCCAACGTCCTGACTTTC CATSDPGTGHSGANVLTF
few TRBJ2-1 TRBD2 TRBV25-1 TGTGCCAGCAGTGAAGGGCTAGCGGGAGCCGGCTACAATGAGCAGTTCTTC CASSEGLAGAGYNEQFF
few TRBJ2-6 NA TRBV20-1 TGCAGTGCTCGAGGCGGGGCCAACGTCCTGACTTTC CSARGGANVLTF
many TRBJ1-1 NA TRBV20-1 TGCAGTGCTAGAAACATCAGGACGGGGAACACTGAAGCTTTCTTT CSARNIRTGNTEAFF
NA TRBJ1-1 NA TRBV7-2 TGTGCCAGCAGCTTAAGACCGGGACTGGAAAGCGGAGCTTTCTTT CASSLRPGLESGAFF
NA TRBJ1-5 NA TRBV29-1 TGCAGCGTTCTAACGAACCTCGATCAGCCCCAGCATTTT CSVLTNLDQPQHF
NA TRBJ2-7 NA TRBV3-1 TGTGCCAGCAGCCAGAGGCAGGGAGGCTACGAGCAGTACTTC CASSQRQGGYEQYF
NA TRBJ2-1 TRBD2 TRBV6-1 TGTGCCAGCATATACGCGGGAGGGAACAATGAGCAGTTCTTC CASIYAGGNNEQFF
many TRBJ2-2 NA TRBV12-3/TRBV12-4 TGTGCCAGCAGTTTCGCTAGTATGTCCGGGGAGCTGTTTTTT CASSFASMSGELFF
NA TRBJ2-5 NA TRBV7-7 TGTGCTAGCAGCCCAGCGCGGGACCAGACCCAGTACTTC CASSPARDQTQYF
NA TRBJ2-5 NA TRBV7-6 TGTGCCAGCAGCTTAGAGGCAGGGCTACTCCAAGAGACCCAGTACTTC CASSLEAGLLQETQYF
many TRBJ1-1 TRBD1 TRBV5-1 TGTGCCAGCAGCGCCCGACAGGGGAACACTGAAGCTTTCTTT CASSARQGNTEAFF
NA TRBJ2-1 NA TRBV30 TGTGCCTGGAGTGGGGGTCCTTACAATGAGCAGTTCTTC CAWSGGPYNEQFF
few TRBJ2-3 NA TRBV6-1 TGTGCCAGCAGTCGAAAATGGGATTTCACAGATACGCAGTATTTT CASSRKWDFTDTQYF
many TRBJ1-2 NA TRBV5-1 TGCGCCAGCAGCTTGGATCCGGGGCCCTATGGCTACACCTTC CASSLDPGPYGYTF
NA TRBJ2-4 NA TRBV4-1 TGCGCCAGCAGCCAAGAGCAGGTATACACGGGCATTCAGTACTTC CASSQEQVYTGIQYF
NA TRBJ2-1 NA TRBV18 TGTGCCAGCTCACCAAACGTGTTTCCTGGCAATGAGCAGTTCTTC CASSPNVFPGNEQFF
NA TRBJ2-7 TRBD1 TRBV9 TGTGCCAGCAGCGTACAGGGGGAAACCTACGAGCAGTACTTC CASSVQGETYEQYF
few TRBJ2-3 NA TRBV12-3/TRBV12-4 TGTGCCAGCAGTTTTAAGGGAGGCCTACTCGATACGCAGTATTTT CASSFKGGLLDTQYF
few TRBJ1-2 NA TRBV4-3 TGCGCCAGCAGCCGTCGACTCAACTATGGCTACACCTTC CASSRRLNYGYTF
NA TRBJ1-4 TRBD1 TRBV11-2 TGTGCCAGCAGCGGGGGACAGGGGGCGAGAGAAAAACTGTTTTTT CASSGGQGAREKLFF
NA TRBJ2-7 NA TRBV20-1 TGCAGTGCTGTGGACGGGGTAGAGGCCGAGCAGTACTTC CSAVDGVEAEQYF
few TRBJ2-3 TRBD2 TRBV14 TGTGCCAGCAGCCAAACTACGGGACTAGCGGGACCGACGCAGTATTTT CASSQTTGLAGPTQYF
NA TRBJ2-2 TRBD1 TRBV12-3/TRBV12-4 TGTGCCAGCAGTCCCACAGGGGTCCAGAACACCGGGGAGCTGTTTTTT CASSPTGVQNTGELFF
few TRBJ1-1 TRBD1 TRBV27 TGTGCCAGCAGTTTATATCCCCCGGGACAGACGAACACTGAAGCTTTCTTT CASSLYPPGQTNTEAFF
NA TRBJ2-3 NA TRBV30 TGTGCCTGGAGTGACGGAAAGGGAGGCACAGATACGCAGTATTTT CAWSDGKGGTDTQYF
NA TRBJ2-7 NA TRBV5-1 TGCGCCAGCAGCTTGGCCGGGGGACCCCTCTACGAGCAGTACTTC CASSLAGGPLYEQYF